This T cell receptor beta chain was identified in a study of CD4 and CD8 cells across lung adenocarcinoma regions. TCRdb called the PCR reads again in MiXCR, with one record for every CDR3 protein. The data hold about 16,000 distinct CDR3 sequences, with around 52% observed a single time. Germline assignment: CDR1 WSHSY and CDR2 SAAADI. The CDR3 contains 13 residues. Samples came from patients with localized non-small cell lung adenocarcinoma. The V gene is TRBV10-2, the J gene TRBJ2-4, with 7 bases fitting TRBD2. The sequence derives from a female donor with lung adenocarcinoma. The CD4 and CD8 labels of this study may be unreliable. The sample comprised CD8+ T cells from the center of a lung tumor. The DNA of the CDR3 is TGCGCAGCGGGGCTGTGGGCCAAAAATACTCAGTACTTC. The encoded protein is CAAGLWAKNTQYF.